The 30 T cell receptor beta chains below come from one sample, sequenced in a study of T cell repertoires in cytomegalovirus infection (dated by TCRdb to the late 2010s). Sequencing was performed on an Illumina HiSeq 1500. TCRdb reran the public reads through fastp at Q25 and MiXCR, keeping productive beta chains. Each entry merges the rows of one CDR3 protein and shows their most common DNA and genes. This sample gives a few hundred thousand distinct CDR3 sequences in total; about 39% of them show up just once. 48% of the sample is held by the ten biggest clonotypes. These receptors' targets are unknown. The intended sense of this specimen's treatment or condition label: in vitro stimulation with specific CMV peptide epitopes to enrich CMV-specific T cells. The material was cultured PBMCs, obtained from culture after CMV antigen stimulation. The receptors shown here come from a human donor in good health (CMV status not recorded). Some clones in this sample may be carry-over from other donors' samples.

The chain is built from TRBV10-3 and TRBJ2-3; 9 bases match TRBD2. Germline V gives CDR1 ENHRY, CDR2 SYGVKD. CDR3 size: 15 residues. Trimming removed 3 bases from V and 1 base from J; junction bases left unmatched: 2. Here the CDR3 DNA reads TGTGCCATCAGTGACCGGACTAGCGGCACAGATACGCAGTATTTT. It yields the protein CAISDRTSGTDTQYF.

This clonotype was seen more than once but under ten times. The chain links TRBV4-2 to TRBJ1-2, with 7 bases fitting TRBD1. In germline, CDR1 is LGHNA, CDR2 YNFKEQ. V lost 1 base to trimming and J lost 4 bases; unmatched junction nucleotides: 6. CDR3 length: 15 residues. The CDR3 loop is CASSQAPGGSYGYTF. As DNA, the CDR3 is TGTGCCAGCAGCCAAGCCCCAGGGGGGTCCTATGGCTACACCTTC.

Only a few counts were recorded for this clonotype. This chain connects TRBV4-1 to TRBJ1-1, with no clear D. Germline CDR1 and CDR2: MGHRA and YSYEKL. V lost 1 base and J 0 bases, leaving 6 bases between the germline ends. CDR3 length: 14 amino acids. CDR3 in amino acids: CASSQAGMNTEAFF. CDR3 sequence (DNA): TGCGCCAGCAGCCAAGCAGGCATGAACACTGAAGCTTTCTTT.

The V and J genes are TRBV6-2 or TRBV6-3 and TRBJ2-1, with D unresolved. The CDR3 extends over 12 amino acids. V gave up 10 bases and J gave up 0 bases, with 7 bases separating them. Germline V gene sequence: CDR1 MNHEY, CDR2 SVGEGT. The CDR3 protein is CAIWDSYNEQFF. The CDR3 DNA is TGTGCCATCTGGGACTCCTACAATGAGCAGTTCTTC.

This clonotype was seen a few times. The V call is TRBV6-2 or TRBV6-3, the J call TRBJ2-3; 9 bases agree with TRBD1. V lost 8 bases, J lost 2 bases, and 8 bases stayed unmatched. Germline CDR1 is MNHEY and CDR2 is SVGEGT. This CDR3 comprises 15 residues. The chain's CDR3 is CASYHRDRVTDTQYF. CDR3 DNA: TGTGCCAGCTACCACCGGGACAGGGTCACAGATACGCAGTATTTT.

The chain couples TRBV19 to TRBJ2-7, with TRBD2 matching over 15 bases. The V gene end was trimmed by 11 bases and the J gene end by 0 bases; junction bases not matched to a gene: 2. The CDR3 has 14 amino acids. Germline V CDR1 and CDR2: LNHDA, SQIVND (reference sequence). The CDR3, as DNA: TGTGCCGGACTAGCGGGAGGGCACTCCTACGAGCAGTACTTC. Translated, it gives CAGLAGGHSYEQYF.

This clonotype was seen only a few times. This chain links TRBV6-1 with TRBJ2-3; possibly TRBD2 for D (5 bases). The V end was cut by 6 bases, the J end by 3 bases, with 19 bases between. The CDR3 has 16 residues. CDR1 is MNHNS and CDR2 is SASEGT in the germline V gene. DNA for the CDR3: TGTGCCAGCAGCCCCGCCCCGGGGAGCAGGACAGATACGCAGTATTTT. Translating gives CASSPAPGSRTDTQYF.

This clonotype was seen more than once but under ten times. This CDR3 reads CASSLRDRDLDEQFF. Written as DNA, the CDR3 is TGTGCCAGCAGCTTACGGGACAGGGATCTGGATGAGCAGTTCTTC. The rearrangement uses TRBV7-6 and TRBJ2-1, with TRBD1 identical over 9 bases. Looked up from germline, CDR1 is SGHVS and CDR2 is FNYEAQ. J lost 8 bases, V lost 2 bases, and 7 bases had no gene match. The CDR3 covers 15 residues.

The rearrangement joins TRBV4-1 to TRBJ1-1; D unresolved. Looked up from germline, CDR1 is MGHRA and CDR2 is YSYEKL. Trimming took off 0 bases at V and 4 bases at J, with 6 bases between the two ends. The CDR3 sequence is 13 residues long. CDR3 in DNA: TGCGCCAGCAGCCAAGATTTGCGCACTGAAGCTTTCTTT. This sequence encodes CASSQDLRTEAFF.

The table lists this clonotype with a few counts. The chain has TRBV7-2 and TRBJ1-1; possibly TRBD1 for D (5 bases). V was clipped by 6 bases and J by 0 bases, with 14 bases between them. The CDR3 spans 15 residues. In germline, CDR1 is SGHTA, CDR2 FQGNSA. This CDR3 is CASSNMGRMNTEAFF. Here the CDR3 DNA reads TGTGCCAGCAGTAATATGGGACGGATGAACACTGAAGCTTTCTTT. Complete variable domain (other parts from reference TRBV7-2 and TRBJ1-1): GAGVSQSPSNKVTEKGKDVELRCDPISGHTALYWYRQSLGQGLEFLIYFQGNSAPDKSGLPSDRFSAERTGGSVSTLTIQRTQQEDSAVYLCASSNMGRMNTEAFFGQGTRLTVV.

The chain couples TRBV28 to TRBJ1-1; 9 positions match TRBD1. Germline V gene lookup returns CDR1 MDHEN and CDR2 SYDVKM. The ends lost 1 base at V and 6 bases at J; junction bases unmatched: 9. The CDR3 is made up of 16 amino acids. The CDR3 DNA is TGTGCCAGCAGTTTATACCCCGGGACAGGGAAGGCTGAAGCTTTCTTT. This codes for CASSLYPGTGKAEAFF. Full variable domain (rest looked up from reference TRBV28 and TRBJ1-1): DVKVTQSSRYLVKRTGEKVFLECVQDMDHENMFWYRQDPGLGLRLIYFSYDVKMKEKGDIPEGYSVSREKKERFSLILESASTNQTSMYLCASSLYPGTGKAEAFFGQGTRLTVV.

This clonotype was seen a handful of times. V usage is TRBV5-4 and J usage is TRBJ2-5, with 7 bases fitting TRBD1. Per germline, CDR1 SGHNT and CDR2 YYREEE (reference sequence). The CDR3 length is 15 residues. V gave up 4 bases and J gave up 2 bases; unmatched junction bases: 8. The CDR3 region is CASSLKGQLQETQYF. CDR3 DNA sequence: TGTGCCAGCAGCCTGAAGGGACAGCTTCAAGAGACCCAGTACTTC.

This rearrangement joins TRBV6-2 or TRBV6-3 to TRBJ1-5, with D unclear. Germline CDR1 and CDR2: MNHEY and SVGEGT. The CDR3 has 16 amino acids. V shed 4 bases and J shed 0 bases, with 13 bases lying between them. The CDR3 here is CASSFRWADSNQPQHF. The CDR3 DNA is TGTGCCAGCAGTTTCCGCTGGGCTGATAGCAATCAGCCCCAGCATTTT.

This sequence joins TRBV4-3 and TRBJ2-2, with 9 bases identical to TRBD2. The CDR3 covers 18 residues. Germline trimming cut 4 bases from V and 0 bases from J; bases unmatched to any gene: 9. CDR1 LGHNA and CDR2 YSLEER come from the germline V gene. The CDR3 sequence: CASSRGMLAGPNTGELFF. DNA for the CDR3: TGCGCCAGCAGCCGTGGGATGCTAGCGGGACCGAACACCGGGGAGCTGTTTTTT.

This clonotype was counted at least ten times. The chain's CDR3 is CASSPGQGALGQPQHF. CDR3 nucleotide sequence: TGTGCCAGCTCCCCAGGACAGGGGGCTTTAGGGCAGCCCCAGCATTTT. The chain links TRBV18 to TRBJ1-5, with 11 bases identical to TRBD1. The junction had 11 bases not matched to a gene; V was cut back by 6 bases and J by 7 bases. This CDR3 is 16 amino acids long. Germline V gene lookup returns CDR1 KGHSH and CDR2 LQKENI.

Here the CDR3 DNA reads TGTGCCTCTCAGGGGACAGCTAGACAGCCCCAGCATTTT. Protein sequence: CASQGTARQPQHF. This rearrangement joins TRBV6-1 to TRBJ1-5; TRBD1 matches at 7 bases. J was trimmed by 7 bases and V by 11 bases; bases with no gene match: 11. Per the germline V gene, CDR1 is MNHNS and CDR2 is SASEGT. The CDR3 has 13 amino acids.

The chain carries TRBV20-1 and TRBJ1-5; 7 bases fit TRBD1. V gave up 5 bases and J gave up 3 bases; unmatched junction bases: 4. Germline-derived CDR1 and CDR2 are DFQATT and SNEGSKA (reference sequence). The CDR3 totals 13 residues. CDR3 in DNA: TGCAGTGCTTTACAGGGGTTCAATCAGCCCCAGCATTTT. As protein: CSALQGFNQPQHF.

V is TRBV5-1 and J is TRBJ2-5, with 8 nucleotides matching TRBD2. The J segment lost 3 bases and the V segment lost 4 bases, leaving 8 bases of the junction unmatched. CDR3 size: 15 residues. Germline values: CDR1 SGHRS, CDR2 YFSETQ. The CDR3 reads CASSQYSGGKETQYF. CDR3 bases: TGCGCCAGCAGCCAATACTCGGGAGGGAAAGAGACCCAGTACTTC.

The CDR3 region has the DNA TGTGCCAGCAGCCAAGACATCCGATGGGACTACAATGAGCAGTTCTTC. Translating it yields CASSQDIRWDYNEQFF. V gene TRBV4-2 combines with J gene TRBJ2-1; D gene unclear. This CDR3 is built from 16 residues. Germline CDR1 and CDR2: LGHNA and YNFKEQ. Trimming took off 0 bases at V and 3 bases at J, with 12 bases between the two ends.

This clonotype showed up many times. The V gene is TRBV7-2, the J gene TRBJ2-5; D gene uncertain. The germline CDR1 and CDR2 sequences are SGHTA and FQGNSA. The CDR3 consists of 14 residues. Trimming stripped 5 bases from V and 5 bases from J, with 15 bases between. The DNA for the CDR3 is TGTGCCAGCAGCGGGATTTTTCGACCGGAGACCCAGTACTTC. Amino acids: CASSGIFRPETQYF.

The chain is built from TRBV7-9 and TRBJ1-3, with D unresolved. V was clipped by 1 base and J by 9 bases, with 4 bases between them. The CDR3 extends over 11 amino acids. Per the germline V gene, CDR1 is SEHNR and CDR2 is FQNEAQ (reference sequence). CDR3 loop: CASSLGGTIYF. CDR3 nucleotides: TGTGCCAGCAGCTTAGGGGGCACCATATATTTT. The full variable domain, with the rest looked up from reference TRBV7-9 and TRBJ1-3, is DTGVSQNPRHKITKRGQNVTFRCDPISEHNRLYWYRQTLGQGPEFLTYFQNEAQLEKSRLLSDRFSAERPKGSFSTLEIQRTEQGDSAMYLCASSLGGTIYFGEGSWLTVV.

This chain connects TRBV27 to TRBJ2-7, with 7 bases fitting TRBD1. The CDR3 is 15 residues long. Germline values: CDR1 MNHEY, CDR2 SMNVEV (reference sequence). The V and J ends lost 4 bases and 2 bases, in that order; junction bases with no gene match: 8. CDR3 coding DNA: TGTGCCAGCAGTTCACCGGGACAGAACCCCTACGAGCAGTACTTC. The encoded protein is CASSSPGQNPYEQYF.

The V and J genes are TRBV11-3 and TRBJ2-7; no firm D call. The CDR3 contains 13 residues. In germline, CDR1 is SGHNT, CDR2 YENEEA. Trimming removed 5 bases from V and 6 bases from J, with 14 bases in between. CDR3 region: CASSTAFGVEQYF. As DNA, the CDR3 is TGTGCCAGCAGCACTGCCTTTGGGGTCGAGCAGTACTTC.

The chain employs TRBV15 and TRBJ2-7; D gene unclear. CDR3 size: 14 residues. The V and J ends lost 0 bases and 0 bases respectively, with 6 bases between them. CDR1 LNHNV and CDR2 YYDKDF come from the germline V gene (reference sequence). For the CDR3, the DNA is TGTGCCACCAGCAGAGAAGGCACCTCCTACGAGCAGTACTTC. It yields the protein CATSREGTSYEQYF.

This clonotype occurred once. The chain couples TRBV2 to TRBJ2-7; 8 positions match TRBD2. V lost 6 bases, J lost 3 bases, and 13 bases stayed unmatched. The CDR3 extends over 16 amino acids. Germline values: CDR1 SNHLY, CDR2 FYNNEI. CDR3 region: CASSLGAGATVYEQYF. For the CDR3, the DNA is TGTGCCAGCAGCCTGGGAGCGGGGGCGACCGTCTACGAGCAGTACTTC.

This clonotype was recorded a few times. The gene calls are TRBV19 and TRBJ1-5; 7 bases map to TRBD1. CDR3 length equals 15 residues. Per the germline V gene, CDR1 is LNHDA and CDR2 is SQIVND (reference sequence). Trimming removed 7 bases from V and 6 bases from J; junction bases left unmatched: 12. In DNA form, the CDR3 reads TGTGCCAGTACCCCTGACAGGGTCAACAGTCAGCCCCAGCATTTT. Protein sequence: CASTPDRVNSQPQHF.

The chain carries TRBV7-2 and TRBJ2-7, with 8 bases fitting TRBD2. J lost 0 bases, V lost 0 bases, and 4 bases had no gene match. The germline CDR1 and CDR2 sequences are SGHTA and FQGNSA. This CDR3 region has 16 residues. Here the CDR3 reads CASSLAAGLGSYEQYF. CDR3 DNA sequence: TGTGCCAGCAGCTTAGCCGCGGGACTAGGCTCCTACGAGCAGTACTTC.

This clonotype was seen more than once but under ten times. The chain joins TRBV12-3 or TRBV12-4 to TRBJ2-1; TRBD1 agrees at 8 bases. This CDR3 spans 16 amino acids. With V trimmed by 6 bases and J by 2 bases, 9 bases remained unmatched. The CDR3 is CASSQGFRGPYNEQFF. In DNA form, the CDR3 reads TGTGCCAGCAGCCAAGGTTTCAGGGGGCCCTACAATGAGCAGTTCTTC.

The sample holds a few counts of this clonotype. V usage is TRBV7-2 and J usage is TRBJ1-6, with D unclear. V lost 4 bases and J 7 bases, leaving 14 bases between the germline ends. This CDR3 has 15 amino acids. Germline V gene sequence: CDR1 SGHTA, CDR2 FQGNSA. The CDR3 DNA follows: TGTGCCAGCAGCTCCCCCATGGGCTCCAATTCACCCCTCCACTTT. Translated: CASSSPMGSNSPLHF.

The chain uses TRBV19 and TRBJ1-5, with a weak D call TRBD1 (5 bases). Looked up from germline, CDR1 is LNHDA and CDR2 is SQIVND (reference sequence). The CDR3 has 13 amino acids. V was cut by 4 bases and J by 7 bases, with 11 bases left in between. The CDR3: CASSKWGGQPQHF. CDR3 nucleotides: TGTGCCAGTAGTAAGTGGGGCGGCCAGCCCCAGCATTTT.